The 24 T cell receptor beta chains below all came from one sample that was sequenced in a study of blood T cell repertoires in COVID-19. Sequenced by immunoSEQ multiplex PCR; TCRdb stores in-frame clones only, minus some. This table holds fewer than 120,000 clones, 76% found once. Sequencing was carried out using peripheral blood. Receptors originate from a woman older than 75 with acute or convalescent COVID-19.

This clone appeared a few times. The chain joins TRBV7-6 to TRBJ1-1; TRBD1 matches 9 bases. Trimming took 1 base from V and 6 from J; bases not matched to a gene: 9. Germline V gene data show CDR1 as SGHVS and CDR2 as FNYEAQ. The CDR3 loop spans 16 amino acids. Written as DNA, the CDR3 is TGTGCCAGCAGCTTAGGACCGGGACAGGGAGGGGCTGAAGCTTTCTTT. Protein sequence: CASSLGPGQGGAEAFF.

The J gene is TRBJ2-3, the V gene TRBV2; D is unclear. The CDR3 contains 13 residues. The germline CDR1 and CDR2 sequences are SNHLY and FYNNEI. Deletions cut 7 bases from V and 0 bases from J, with 8 bases between. The CDR3 sequence is CASMGRSTDTQYF. DNA for the CDR3: TGTGCCAGCATGGGCAGAAGCACAGATACGCAGTATTTT.

V gene TRBV30 combines with J gene TRBJ1-2; TRBD1 agrees at 9 bases. CDR3 length equals 14 residues. Germline assignment: CDR1 GTSNPN and CDR2 SVGIG (reference sequence). CDR3 amino acids: CGVQKGQGGGGYTF. In DNA form, the CDR3 reads TGTGGTGTGCAGAAGGGACAGGGAGGCGGTGGCTACACCTTC.

This clone was counted between two and nine times. V and J are TRBV19 and TRBJ2-2; 8 bases are a match to TRBD2. The V gene's germline CDR1 is LNHDA and CDR2 SQIVND (reference sequence). The CDR3 runs 14 residues. Losses at the gene ends were 9 bases for V and 4 bases for J; bases not matched to a gene: 7. The CDR3 DNA is TGTGCCAGCGGGAGGGCCCGGGGCACCGGGGAGCTGTTTTTT. This translates into CASGRARGTGELFF.

V and J are TRBV5-1 and TRBJ2-7; 7 bases fit TRBD1. CDR1 is SGHRS, CDR2 YFSETQ, per germline. The CDR3 totals 14 residues. The ends lost 3 bases at V and 2 bases at J; junction bases unmatched: 5. CDR3 residues: CASSWAQGAYEQYF. DNA of the CDR3: TGCGCCAGCAGCTGGGCTCAGGGGGCCTACGAGCAGTACTTC.

This clone came up a few times. The rearrangement links TRBV4-1 to TRBJ1-4, with D possibly TRBD1 on 5 matching bases. CDR3 size: 18 residues. Per germline, CDR1 MGHRA and CDR2 YSYEKL. Deletions cut 0 bases from V and 5 bases from J, with 19 bases between. CDR3 loop: CASSQEGRGRTQNEKLFF. The CDR3 DNA is TGCGCCAGCAGCCAAGAAGGAAGGGGAAGGACCCAAAATGAAAAACTGTTTTTT.

The chain has TRBV29-1 and TRBJ1-1, with D perhaps TRBD1 (6 bases). This CDR3 comprises 12 residues. Trimming took off 5 bases at V and 2 bases at J, with 9 bases between the two ends. CDR1 and CDR2 (germline): SQVTM, ANQGSEA. The CDR3 DNA reads as TGCAGCGTTACACAGGGAAACACTGAAGCTTTCTTT. Translation: CSVTQGNTEAFF.

The J gene is TRBJ2-3, the V gene TRBV9; 8 nucleotides line up with TRBD1. The germline V gene has CDR1 SGDLS and CDR2 YYNGEE. V was clipped by 3 bases and J by 6 bases; unmatched bases: 9. CDR3 size: 15 residues. The CDR3 nucleotides read TGTGCCAGCAGCGATCTGACAGGGGCGCGGGATACGCAGTATTTT. This sequence encodes CASSDLTGARDTQYF. Full variable domain (remainder filled in from reference TRBV9 and TRBJ2-3): DSGVTQTPKHLITATGQRVTLRCSPRSGDLSVYWYQQSLDQGLQFLIQYYNGEERAKGNILERFSAQQFPDLHSELNLSSLELGDSALYFCASSDLTGARDTQYFGPGTRLTVL.

This clone was observed a handful of times. The V and J genes are TRBV5-1 and TRBJ2-7; TRBD2 matches at 7 bases. Germline assignment: CDR1 SGHRS and CDR2 YFSETQ. Germline trimming cut 2 bases from V and 2 bases from J; bases unmatched to any gene: 4. The CDR3 has 14 residues. CDR3 nucleotides: TGCGCCAGCAGCTTCGCGGGGGTCGCCTACGAGCAGTACTTC. Protein sequence: CASSFAGVAYEQYF.

The rearrangement links TRBV29-1 to TRBJ2-7, with TRBD2 matching over 7 bases. CDR3 length equals 20 residues. Germline CDR1 reads SQVTM; CDR2 reads ANQGSEA. Trimming took 4 bases from V and 3 from J; bases not matched to a gene: 27. The CDR3 DNA sequence: TGCAGCGTTGCCCGTTTCATAGTGATCAGCGGGGTCAATCCATTCTACGAGCAGTACTTC. Translating it yields CSVARFIVISGVNPFYEQYF.

V is TRBV5-6 and J is TRBJ1-5; perhaps TRBD1 as D (5 bases). The CDR3 length is 16 residues. Germline loops: CDR1 SGHDT, CDR2 YYEEEE. V lost 0 bases and J lost 1, with 11 bases in between. The CDR3 protein is CASSLAQGDSNQPQHF. Written as DNA, the CDR3 is TGTGCCAGCAGCTTGGCCCAGGGTGACAGCAATCAGCCCCAGCATTTT. The full variable domain, rest sourced from reference TRBV5-6 and TRBJ1-5, is DAGVTQSPTHLIKTRGQQVTLRCSPKSGHDTVSWYQQALGQGPQFIFQYYEEEERQRGNFPDRFSGHQFPNYSSELNVNALLLGDSALYLCASSLAQGDSNQPQHFGDGTRLSIL.

This chain connects TRBV7-3 to TRBJ1-2; D may be TRBD1 (6 bases). Germline CDR1 is SGHTA and CDR2 is FQGTGA. The V end lost 2 bases, the J end lost 1 base, and 14 bases lay between the germline ends. The CDR3 loop spans 16 amino acids. CDR3 protein: CASSLGVTGFNYGYTF. The CDR3 DNA follows: TGTGCCAGCAGCTTAGGAGTCACAGGGTTTAACTATGGCTACACCTTC.

This chain connects TRBV30 to TRBJ2-7, with 9 bases aligning to TRBD2. The CDR3 runs to 13 residues. Germline values: CDR1 GTSNPN, CDR2 SVGIG (reference sequence). After removal of 0 bases from V and 10 bases from J, the junction contained 7 bases not matched to a gene. The CDR3 nucleotides read TGTGCCTGGAGTGTAATGACTAGCGGATCTCAGTACTTC. This gives the protein CAWSVMTSGSQYF.

This clone came up once. The V call is TRBV24-1, the J call TRBJ2-5; 8 bases agree with TRBD2. CDR3 size: 15 residues. Germline values: CDR1 KGHDR, CDR2 SFDVKD. After removal of 10 bases from V and 2 bases from J, the junction contained 11 bases not matched to a gene. The CDR3 is CATSDGRAGQETQYF. The CDR3 DNA reads TGTGCCACAAGCGACGGGAGGGCAGGGCAAGAGACCCAGTACTTC.

Details on this clone: Other DNA sequences in the same sample also yield this CDR3. J is TRBJ1-4 and V is TRBV5-1; TRBD1 aligns across 8 bases. J gave up 4 bases and V 4 bases, and 3 bases lay outside the gene matches. Germline CDR1 and CDR2: SGHRS and YFSETQ. The CDR3 runs 14 residues. CDR3 sequence reads: CASSPGQGNEKLFF. The CDR3, as DNA: TGCGCCAGCAGCCCAGGACAGGGTAATGAAAAACTGTTTTTT.

This clone was picked up a small number of times. V and J are TRBV5-1 and TRBJ2-3; 8 bases map to TRBD2. This CDR3 region has 17 residues. Unmatched junction bases numbered 8, after V lost 0 bases and J lost 2 bases. The germline V gene has CDR1 SGHRS and CDR2 YFSETQ. This chain's CDR3 is CASSLGPRAGDTDTQYF. The CDR3 DNA is TGCGCCAGCAGCTTGGGGCCCAGAGCGGGGGACACAGATACGCAGTATTTT.

This rearrangement joins TRBV28 to TRBJ1-4; D is undetermined. V lost 10 bases, J lost 4 bases, and 10 bases lay in between. The CDR3 is made up of 12 amino acids. CDR1 is MDHEN and CDR2 is SYDVKM in the germline V gene. The CDR3 region is CATRLYNEKLFF. DNA for the CDR3: TGTGCCACGCGACTGTATAATGAAAAACTGTTTTTT. The complete variable domain, with remaining parts taken from reference TRBV28 and TRBJ1-4, reads DVKVTQSSRYLVKRTGEKVFLECVQDMDHENMFWYRQDPGLGLRLIYFSYDVKMKEKGDIPEGYSVSREKKERFSLILESASTNQTSMYLCATRLYNEKLFFGSGTQLSVL.

The J gene is TRBJ2-3, the V gene TRBV7-2, with 16 nucleotides matching TRBD2. The CDR3 runs to 18 residues. V lost 8 bases and J lost 3; bases outside the gene matches: 11. In germline, CDR1 is SGHTA, CDR2 FQGNSA. CDR3 residues: CASADPGLAGGRTDTQYF. In nucleotides, the CDR3 is TGTGCCAGCGCCGATCCGGGACTAGCGGGAGGGAGGACAGATACGCAGTATTTT.

This chain links TRBV12-3 or TRBV12-4 with TRBJ2-4; D is undetermined. Between the trimmed V and J ends, which lost 2 bases and 9 bases, there was a span of 8 bases. The CDR3 loop spans 12 amino acids. The CDR3 bases are TGTGCCAGCAGTTTATCTAGGAGCATTCAGTACTTC. Its protein is CASSLSRSIQYF.

V usage is TRBV6-5 and J usage is TRBJ2-7; D is unclear. CDR3 length: 12 amino acids. V shed 0 bases and J shed 4 bases, with 4 bases lying between them. In germline, CDR1 is MNHEY, CDR2 SVGAGI. This chain's CDR3 is CASSYSQYEQYF. The CDR3 DNA sequence: TGTGCCAGCAGTTACTCTCAGTACGAGCAGTACTTC.

The genes are TRBV3-1 (or the pseudogene TRBV3-2) and TRBJ2-7; D might be TRBD1 (6 bases). Germline values: CDR1 LGHDT, CDR2 YNNKEL (reference sequence). Trimming removed 6 bases at V and 5 bases at J, with 14 bases between. CDR3 length: 13 residues. CDR3 coding DNA: TGTGCCAGCAGACAGTTACAGGGAAACGAGCAGTACTTC. It is translated as CASRQLQGNEQYF.

The chain carries TRBV10-3 and TRBJ2-7; D may be TRBD1 (6 bases). Germline V gene data show CDR1 as ENHRY and CDR2 as SYGVKD. This CDR3 is 15 amino acids long. V was pared by 0 bases and J by 5 bases, with 14 bases between. Written as DNA, the CDR3 is TGTGCCATCAGTGAGTCTTTCCAGGGACACGACGAGCAGTACTTC. Amino acid sequence: CAISESFQGHDEQYF.

The rearrangement uses TRBV18 and TRBJ1-2; TRBD1 aligns across 7 bases. The germline V gene has CDR1 KGHSH and CDR2 LQKENI. The CDR3 loop spans 13 amino acids. Trimming cost V 5 bases and J 3 bases; bases outside gene matches: 3. The DNA for the CDR3 is TGTGCCAGCTCAACCCAGGGGGACTATGGCTACACCTTC. It translates to CASSTQGDYGYTF.

The chain carries TRBV3-1 (or the pseudogene TRBV3-2) and TRBJ1-1; 8 nucleotides match TRBD1. The ends lost 8 bases at V and 7 bases at J; junction bases unmatched: 3. The CDR3 spans 11 residues. The germline V gene encodes CDR1 LGHDT and CDR2 YNNKEL (reference sequence). The DNA for the CDR3 is TGTGCCAGCTTAGGACAGGGTGAAGCTTTCTTT. It translates to CASLGQGEAFF.